One T cell receptor beta chain is described in this entry. Its cognate antigen is unknown. The sample belongs to a study of post-analysis software for immune sequencing data. Whole-study findings and limits: With TRBV5-6, TRBV5-1 and TRBV20-1 included, about five TRBV segments were more frequent in patients than in controls. The authors found that F measure strongly co-clustered same-batch samples.

Prepared libraries of TCR beta cDNA carried unique molecular identifiers. MiXCR, run by TCRdb on the PCR reads, gives a single entry per CDR3 protein. Here the sample spans 400,000 to 500,000 distinct CDR3 sequences, roughly 40% being singletons. Unmatched junction bases numbered 8, after V lost 2 bases and J lost 8 bases. The germline V gene encodes CDR1 SGHTA and CDR2 FQGTGA. This CDR3 has 15 amino acids. The source of this sequence is a girl aged 2-10 years with multiple sclerosis. The sequenced sample consisted of blood. V and J are TRBV7-3 and TRBJ2-3, with 9 bases matching TRBD2. CDR3 sequence (DNA): TGTGCCAGCAGCTTAGGTCGGCTAGCGGGACCTACGCAGTATTTT. Residues: CASSLGRLAGPTQYF.